This T cell receptor beta chain was recovered during a study of blood T cell repertoires in COVID-19. Turning to the study itself: T cells, B-cell-depleted T cells, or PBMCs provided the cDNA or gDNA that served as material.

This CDR3 has 17 residues. CDR1 and CDR2 from the germline V gene are MDHEN and SYDVKM. Germline trimming cut 3 bases from V and 5 bases from J; bases unmatched to any gene: 14. Original methodology: Reference gene primers were amplified, and this amplification served to estimate nucleated cell counts. Produced via immunoSEQ multiplex PCR; TCRdb's table is partial and in-frame only. D and trimming were read from the DNA, whereas the V and J calls and clone size are those reported in that table. The repertoire includes approximately 190,000 clones, 75% to 90% of them detected once, and around 2.3% sits in the top ten.

The sequenced sample was peripheral blood. The receptor comes from a man aged 65-85 years with active or convalescent COVID-19. The chain combines TRBV28 with TRBJ2-7, with 9 bases fitting TRBD2. The CDR3 reads CASSLGTSWFGLNEQYF. The CDR3 nucleotides read TGTGCCAGCAGTTTGGGGACTAGCTGGTTCGGTCTCAACGAGCAGTACTTC. Combining the CDR3 with reference TRBV28 and TRBJ2-7 gives the whole variable domain DVKVTQSSRYLVKRTGEKVFLECVQDMDHENMFWYRQDPGLGLRLIYFSYDVKMKEKGDIPEGYSVSREKKERFSLILESASTNQTSMYLCASSLGTSWFGLNEQYFGPGTRLTVT.